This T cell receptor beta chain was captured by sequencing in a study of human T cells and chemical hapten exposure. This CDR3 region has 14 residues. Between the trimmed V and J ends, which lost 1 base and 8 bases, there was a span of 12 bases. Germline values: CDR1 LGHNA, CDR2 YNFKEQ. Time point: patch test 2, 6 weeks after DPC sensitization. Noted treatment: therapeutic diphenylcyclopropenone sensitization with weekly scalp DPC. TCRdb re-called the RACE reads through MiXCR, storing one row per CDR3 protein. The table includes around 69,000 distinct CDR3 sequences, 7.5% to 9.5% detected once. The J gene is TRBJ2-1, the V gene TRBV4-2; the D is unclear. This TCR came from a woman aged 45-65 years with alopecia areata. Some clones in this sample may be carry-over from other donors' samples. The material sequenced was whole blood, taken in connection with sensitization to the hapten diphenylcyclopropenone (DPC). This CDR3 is CASSQGPESHEQFF. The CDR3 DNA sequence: TGTGCCAGCAGCCAAGGGCCAGAGTCCCATGAGCAGTTCTTC.